A selection of T cell receptor beta chains follows, all from one sample in a study of technical replicates of blood from several donors. Data came from immunoSEQ multiplex PCR; TCRdb stores just in-frame clones and leaves some out. Of under 85,000 clones in the sample, around 90% were seen once. Sequencing input: T cells isolated from PBMCs. These receptors came from a human donor in good health. Some clones in this sample may be carry-over from other donors' samples. The CDR3 runs from the conserved cysteine through the conserved F or W. Fields, in order: clone size, J gene, D gene, V gene, CDR3 protein, CDR3 DNA. A D gene is named only where the DNA matches it firmly. Size tells how often a clone was seen (once, few, many) or the class of an expanded clone, and some rows leave it out.

. | TRBJ2-6 | . | TRBV5-1 | CASSFSGLGANVLTF | TGCGCCAGCAGCTTCTCGGGGTTGGGGGCCAACGTCCTGACTTTC
. | TRBJ2-2 | . | TRBV14 | CASSRRGTNTGELFF | TGTGCCAGCAGCCGGAGAGGGACGAACACCGGGGAGCTGTTTTTT
once | TRBJ1-2 | . | TRBV27 | CASQDILGYGYTF | TGTGCCAGCCAGGACATCCTGGGCTATGGCTACACCTTC
. | TRBJ2-7 | TRBD2 | TRBV7-9 | CASSLGRLAGAHEQYF | TGTGCCAGCAGCTTAGGACGGCTCGCGGGAGCCCACGAGCAGTACTTC
. | TRBJ1-1 | . | TRBV11-3 | CASSLEGSGAFF | TGTGCCAGCAGCTTAGAAGGTTCAGGAGCTTTCTTT
. | TRBJ2-1 | . | TRBV21-1 | CASSKGPAGGLKFF | TGTGCCAGCAGCAAAGGCCCCGCAGGGGGACTGAAGTTCTTC
. | TRBJ2-5 | TRBD2 | TRBV4-1 | CASSRAAGATGGEQYF | TGCGCCAGCAGCCGGGCGGCGGGAGCCACCGGGGGGGAGCAGTACTTC
few | TRBJ1-3 | . | TRBV28 | CASSLGGHNSGNTIYF | TGTGCCAGCAGTTTAGGGGGACACAACTCTGGAAACACCATATATTTT
. | TRBJ2-7 | . | TRBV27 | CASRYLRDTSYEQYF | TGTGCCAGCCGATATTTACGGGACACCTCCTACGAGCAGTACTTC
. | TRBJ1-5 | TRBD1 | TRBV30 | CACGQGSQPQHF | TGTGCCTGTGGACAGGGATCTCAGCCCCAGCATTTT
few | TRBJ2-7 | . | TRBV7-9 | CASSPDIYEQYF | TGTGCCAGCAGCCCGGACATCTACGAGCAGTACTTC
. | TRBJ2-3 | . | TRBV11-2 | CASSPPGYTQYF | TGTGCCAGCAGCCCCCCGGGTTATACGCAGTATTTT
. | TRBJ2-2 | TRBD1 | TRBV4-1 | CASSHGSRQGANTGELFF | TGCGCCAGCAGCCATGGGAGTAGACAGGGCGCGAACACCGGGGAGCTGTTTTTT
. | TRBJ2-7 | . | TRBV6-1 | CASRHRESGYEQYF | TGTGCCAGCAGGCACAGGGAGTCGGGGTACGAGCAGTACTTC
. | TRBJ2-7 | . | TRBV6-5 | CASSYRAGGQYEQYF | TGTGCCAGCAGTTACAGGGCAGGGGGGCAGTACGAGCAGTACTTC
. | TRBJ2-1 | TRBD2 | TRBV7-8 | CASSSGRSGRNNEQFF | TGTGCCAGCAGCTCGGGACGGAGCGGGAGGAACAATGAGCAGTTCTTC
. | TRBJ1-2 | . | TRBV7-8 | CASSFARGSGGYTF | TGTGCCAGCAGCTTCGCGCGCGGATCGGGAGGCTACACCTTC
. | TRBJ2-1 | . | TRBV4-1 | CASSQGLAHSYNEQFF | TGCGCCAGCAGCCAAGGGTTAGCGCACTCCTACAATGAGCAGTTCTTC
. | TRBJ1-5 | . | TRBV18 | CASSPQGSNQPQHF | TGTGCCAGCTCACCACAGGGGTCCAATCAGCCCCAGCATTTT
. | TRBJ1-1 | . | TRBV2 | CASSVEGVSTEAFF | TGTGCCAGCAGTGTAGAGGGGGTGAGCACTGAAGCTTTCTTT
. | TRBJ2-3 | TRBD2 | TRBV9 | CASSVVPGGSGDTQYF | TGTGCCAGCAGCGTAGTTCCGGGCGGGAGTGGAGATACGCAGTATTTT
. | TRBJ2-7 | . | TRBV27 | CASSLSRAGPYEQYF | TGTGCCAGCAGTTTATCCAGGGCAGGCCCCTACGAGCAGTACTTC
. | TRBJ2-3 | TRBD2 | TRBV9 | CASSGRLAGTDTQYF | TGTGCCAGCAGCGGAAGACTAGCGGGCACAGATACGCAGTATTTT
. | TRBJ1-1 | . | TRBV6-5 | CASSDRDSNTEAFF | TGTGCCAGCAGTGACCGAGACTCCAACACTGAAGCTTTCTTT
once | TRBJ1-2 | TRBD1 | TRBV19 | CASTLQGARDGYTF | TGTGCCAGTACCCTCCAGGGGGCTCGGGATGGCTACACCTTC
. | TRBJ2-2 | . | TRBV21-1 | CASSKVELAGRLANTGELFF | TGTGCCAGCAGCAAAGTTGAACTAGCGGGACGTCTCGCGAACACCGGGGAGCTGTTTTTT
. | TRBJ2-5 | TRBD1 | TRBV27 | CASSLSRRGPETQYF | TGTGCCAGCAGTTTATCTCGCAGGGGGCCTGAGACCCAGTACTTC
. | TRBJ2-7 | . | TRBV7-9 | CASSGDSTYEQYF | TGTGCCAGCAGCGGAGACTCGACCTACGAGCAGTACTTC
. | TRBJ2-1 | TRBD2 | TRBV10-1 | CASSESEREITYNEQFF | TGCGCCAGCAGTGAGTCGGAGCGGGAGATTACCTACAATGAGCAGTTCTTC
. | TRBJ2-1 | . | TRBV11-3 | CASSRSSSYNEQFF | TGTGCCAGCAGCAGGAGTAGCTCCTACAATGAGCAGTTCTTC
. | TRBJ2-2 | . | TRBV30 | CAWFSRAGELFF | TGTGCCTGGTTCTCGAGGGCCGGGGAGCTGTTTTTT
. | TRBJ2-5 | . | TRBV30 | CAWTEGVVETQYF | TGTGCCTGGACCGAGGGGGTAGTAGAGACCCAGTACTTC
. | TRBJ1-2 | . | TRBV30 | CAWSVRVGFYGYTF | TGTGCCTGGAGTGTACGGGTAGGCTTCTATGGCTACACCTTC